Listed below are T cell receptor beta chains from one sample, sequenced in a study of T-cell reconstitution after alpha-beta-depleted transplantation in children. TCRdb re-called the PCR reads with MiXCR, one entry per CDR3 protein. Of approximately 520,000 distinct CDR3 sequences in the sample, 32% were seen once. The specimen was PBMCs from the stem cell graft donor, collected from the stem cell graft. The receptors come from a human donor who donated a stem cell graft to a child with aplastic anemia. The CDR3 runs from the conserved cysteine through the conserved F or W. The D gene is left open where the match is weak. The size of a clone is reported for some rows only, either as once, few or many, or as a class for expanded clones.

D gene,clone size,V gene,J gene,CDR3 DNA,CDR3 protein
NA,few,TRBV12-3/TRBV12-4,TRBJ2-1,TGTGCCAGCTGTCGCAACGTTGGCGGGACCCTTCGGGATGAGCAGTTCTTC,CASCRNVGGTLRDEQFF
TRBD1,few,TRBV18,TRBJ2-4,TGTGCCAGCTCACCACGCCGGGACAGAGGAGACATTCAGTACTTC,CASSPRRDRGDIQYF
NA,few,TRBV20-1,TRBJ2-2,TGCAGTGCTAGAAGGGCGAACACCGGGGAGCTGTTTTTT,CSARRANTGELFF
NA,NA,TRBV30,TRBJ2-6,TGTGCCTGGAGTGTACGGCTGTTTCTTACCTCTGGGGCCAACGTCCTGACTTTC,CAWSVRLFLTSGANVLTF
NA,NA,TRBV20-1,TRBJ2-1,TGCAGTGCCGAAGGCCAGCGAAAGGCCCGATACAATGAGCAGTTCTTC,CSAEGQRKARYNEQFF
NA,few,TRBV7-9,TRBJ2-7,TGTGCCAGCAGCCCCCCCATCACAAGTTCGTCGGGCGAGCAGTACTTC,CASSPPITSSSGEQYF
TRBD2,NA,TRBV27,TRBJ2-5,TGTGCCAGCAGTTTAGGGAGGGCCCAGACCCAGTACTTC,CASSLGRAQTQYF
TRBD1,NA,TRBV29-1,TRBJ2-1,TGCAGCGTTGGGGACAGGGCGAATGAGCAGTTCTTC,CSVGDRANEQFF
NA,NA,TRBV12-3/TRBV12-4,TRBJ2-5,TGTGCCAGCAGTTTGGCAGCAGAAGAGACCCAGTACTTC,CASSLAAEETQYF
NA,many,TRBV6-6,TRBJ2-7,TGTGCCAGCAGTTACGAGGGAGTCTACGAGCAGTACTTC,CASSYEGVYEQYF
TRBD1,once,TRBV5-1,TRBJ1-1,TGCGCCAGCAGCTTGGGTCCCGGGACAGGGGATCGGGGCACTGAAGCTTTCTTT,CASSLGPGTGDRGTEAFF
NA,NA,TRBV20-1,TRBJ1-4,TGCAGTGCTAGAGATGAGGGGTGGAGTGAAAAACTGTTTTTT,CSARDEGWSEKLFF
TRBD2,NA,TRBV20-1,TRBJ2-1,TGCAGTGCTAGAGCCGGACTAGCGGGAGTAAATGAGCAGTTCTTC,CSARAGLAGVNEQFF
TRBD2,few,TRBV20-1,TRBJ2-5,TGCAGTGCTAGAGTAACTAGCGGGATTACAGAGACCCAGTACTTC,CSARVTSGITETQYF
TRBD2,NA,TRBV5-1,TRBJ2-1,TGCGCCAGCAGCTGGGGGACTAGCGGGAGGGCCAGGGATGAGCAGTTCTTC,CASSWGTSGRARDEQFF
TRBD2,few,TRBV7-2,TRBJ2-3,TGTGCCAGCAGCCGTGCTAGCGGTCCTAGCACGGATACGCAGTATTTT,CASSRASGPSTDTQYF
NA,few,TRBV6-5,TRBJ2-7,TGTGCCAGCAGTTACTCATTCCGGGACACATCCTACGAGCAGTACTTC,CASSYSFRDTSYEQYF
TRBD2,NA,TRBV5-6,TRBJ2-4,TGTGCCAGCAGCTTAGGGACTAACAACATTCAGTACTTC,CASSLGTNNIQYF
NA,once,TRBV28,TRBJ2-5,TGTGCCAGCAGTCCGTCGGGGGGCAGCAAAGAGACCCAGTACTTC,CASSPSGGSKETQYF
TRBD2,few,TRBV12-3/TRBV12-4,TRBJ2-2,TGTGCCAGCAGCCGGGGACTAGCGGGAGGAATGAACACCGGGGAGCTGTTTTTT,CASSRGLAGGMNTGELFF
NA,NA,TRBV27,TRBJ2-1,TGTGCCAGCAGCCTGACCTCTGTCAGTGAGCAGTTCTTC,CASSLTSVSEQFF
TRBD1,NA,TRBV6-2/TRBV6-3,TRBJ2-6,TGTGCCAGCAGGACGGGACAGGGGGGGGCCAACGTCCTGACTTTC,CASRTGQGGANVLTF
NA,NA,TRBV12-3/TRBV12-4,TRBJ2-1,TGTGCCAGCAGTTCTAGTTTAGGCTCCGGGTCCTACAATGAGCAGTTCTTC,CASSSSLGSGSYNEQFF
TRBD2,NA,TRBV20-1,TRBJ2-3,TGCAGTGCTAGAGATCCTCGGGACTACGGGGTCACAGATACGCAGTATTTT,CSARDPRDYGVTDTQYF
TRBD2,NA,TRBV6-1,TRBJ2-7,TGTGCCACTTTGGGACTAGCGGGGGACTACGAGCAGTACTTC,CATLGLAGDYEQYF
NA,NA,TRBV20-1,TRBJ1-1,TGCAGTGCTTTGGGATTTGAAGCTTTCTTT,CSALGFEAFF
NA,once,TRBV20-1,TRBJ2-7,TGCAGTGCTCGTGCAGCACCCGCCTACGAGCAGTACTTC,CSARAAPAYEQYF